This TCR beta chain was sequenced during a study of cytomegalovirus exposure and HLA in healthy donors. This CDR3 is 17 amino acids long. Germline V gene lookup returns CDR1 MNHNS and CDR2 SASEGT. V was pared by 2 bases and J by 5 bases, with 12 bases of the junction left unmatched. General study points: According to an earlier analysis, most TCR beta V segments yielded productive rearrangements about 90% or about 30% of the time.

Vbeta (60) and Jbeta (13) primers were used in the PCR. Assay: immunoSEQ multiplex PCR; the TCRdb copy retains only in-frame clones and omits some. The sample contains about 210,000 clones, about 85% of which appear only once. About this clone: Antigen unknown.

The V and J genes are TRBV6-1 and TRBJ2-5; 9 nucleotides align to TRBD2. Specimen: PBMCs. The TCR was taken from a girl aged 2-10 years in good health and CMV-seronegative. This CDR3 reads CASSESGWRGGLETQYF. The CDR3 DNA follows: TGTGCCAGCAGTGAATCAGGATGGCGGGGGGGCCTCGAGACCCAGTACTTC.